The following is a TCR beta chain sequence with its context. Its antigen is not identified. The record originates from a study of beta chain features in type 1 diabetes. Study conclusions and caveats: TCRB CDR3s from Type 1 diabetes patients were moderately but significantly shorter in all four CD4+ subsets. Equally in patients and controls, shorter templates might have been favored by PCR.

All of the isolated RNA was reverse transcribed, so expressed TCRB transcripts were sequenced. The data were produced by immunoSEQ multiplex PCR, yet TCRdb's version contains in-frame clones alone and is incomplete. The repertoire holds 680,000 or so clones, with about an eighth as singletons. The sequenced material came from naive CD4+ T cells from blood. The TCR originated in a man aged 18 to 30 with type 1 diabetes.

The CDR3 nucleotides are TGTGCCTGGAGACTGGAGGAGACCCAGTACTTC. Protein product: CAWRLEETQYF. This chain links TRBV30 with TRBJ2-5; D not certain. This CDR3 is built from 11 residues. Germline CDR1 GTSNPN, CDR2 SVGIG (reference sequence). V lost 3 bases to trimming and J lost 5 bases, with 7 bases between them. Based on the CDR3 plus reference TRBV30 and TRBJ2-5, the full variable domain is SQTIHQWPATLVQPVGSPLSLECTVEGTSNPNLYWYRQAAGRGLQLLFYSVGIGQISSEVPQNLSASRPQDRQFILSSKKLLLSDSGFYLCAWRLEETQYFGPGTRLLVL.